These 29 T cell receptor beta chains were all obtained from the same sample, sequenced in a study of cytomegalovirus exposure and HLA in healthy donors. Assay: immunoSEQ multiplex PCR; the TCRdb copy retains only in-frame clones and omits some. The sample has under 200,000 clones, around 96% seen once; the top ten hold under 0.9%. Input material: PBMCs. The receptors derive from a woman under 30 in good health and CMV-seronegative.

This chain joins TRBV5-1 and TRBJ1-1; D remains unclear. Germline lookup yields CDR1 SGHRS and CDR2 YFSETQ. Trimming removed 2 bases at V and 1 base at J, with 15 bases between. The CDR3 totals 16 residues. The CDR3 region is CASSLIPVATNTEAFF. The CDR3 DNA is TGCGCCAGCAGCTTAATCCCAGTTGCAACGAACACTGAAGCTTTCTTT.

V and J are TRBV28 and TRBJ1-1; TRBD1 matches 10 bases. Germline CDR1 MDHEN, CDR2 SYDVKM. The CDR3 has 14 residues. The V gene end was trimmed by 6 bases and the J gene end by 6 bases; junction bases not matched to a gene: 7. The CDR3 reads CASSLTGGRAEAFF. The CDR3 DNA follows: TGTGCCAGCAGCCTGACAGGGGGCCGCGCTGAAGCTTTCTTT.

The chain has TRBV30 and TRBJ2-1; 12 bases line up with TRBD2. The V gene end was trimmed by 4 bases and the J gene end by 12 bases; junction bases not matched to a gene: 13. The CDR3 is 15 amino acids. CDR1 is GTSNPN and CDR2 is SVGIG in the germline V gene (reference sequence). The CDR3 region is CAWKLLAGGPGVQFF. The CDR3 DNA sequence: TGTGCCTGGAAATTGCTAGCGGGGGGGCCTGGGGTGCAGTTCTTC.

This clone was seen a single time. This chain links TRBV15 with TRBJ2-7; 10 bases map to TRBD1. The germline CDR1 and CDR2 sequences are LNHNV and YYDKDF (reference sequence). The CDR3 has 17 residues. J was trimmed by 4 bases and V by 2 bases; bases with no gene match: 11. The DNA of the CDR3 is TGTGCCACCAGCAGACCGACAAGGACAGGGGGAGGTTACGAGCAGTACTTC. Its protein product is CATSRPTRTGGGYEQYF.

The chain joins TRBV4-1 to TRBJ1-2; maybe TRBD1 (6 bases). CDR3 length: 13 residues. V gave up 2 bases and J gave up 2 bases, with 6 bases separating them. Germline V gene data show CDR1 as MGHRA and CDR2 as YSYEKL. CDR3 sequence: CASSQTGNYGYTF. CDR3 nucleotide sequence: TGCGCCAGCAGCCAAACAGGGAACTATGGCTACACCTTC.

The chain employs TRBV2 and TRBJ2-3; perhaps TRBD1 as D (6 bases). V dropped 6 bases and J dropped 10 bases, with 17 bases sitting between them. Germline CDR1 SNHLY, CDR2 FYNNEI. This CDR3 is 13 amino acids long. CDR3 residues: CASSAQTSGAQYF. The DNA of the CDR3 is TGTGCCAGCAGCGCCCAGACTTCAGGGGCGCAGTATTTT.

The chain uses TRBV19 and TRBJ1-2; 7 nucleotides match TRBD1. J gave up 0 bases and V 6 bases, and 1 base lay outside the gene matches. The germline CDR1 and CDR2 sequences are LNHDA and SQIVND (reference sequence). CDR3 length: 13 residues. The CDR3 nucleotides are TGTGCCAGTAGGGGGACAGCTAACTATGGCTACACCTTC. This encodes CASRGTANYGYTF.

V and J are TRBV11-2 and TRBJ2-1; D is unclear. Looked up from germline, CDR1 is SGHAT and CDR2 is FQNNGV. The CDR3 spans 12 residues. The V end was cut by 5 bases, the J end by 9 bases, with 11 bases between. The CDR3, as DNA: TGTGCCAGCAGCCGTAACTATCGTGAGCAGTTCTTC. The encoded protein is CASSRNYREQFF.

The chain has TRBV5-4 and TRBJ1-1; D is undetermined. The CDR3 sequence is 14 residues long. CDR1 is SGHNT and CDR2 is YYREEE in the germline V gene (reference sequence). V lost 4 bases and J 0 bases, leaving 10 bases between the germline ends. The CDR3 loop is CASSLEQVNTEAFF. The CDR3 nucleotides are TGTGCCAGCAGCCTGGAGCAGGTGAACACTGAAGCTTTCTTT.

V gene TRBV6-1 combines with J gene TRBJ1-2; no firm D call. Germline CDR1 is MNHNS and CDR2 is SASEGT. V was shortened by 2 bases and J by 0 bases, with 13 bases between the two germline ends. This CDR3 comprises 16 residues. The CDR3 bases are TGTGCCAGCAGTGAAAGGAGGTCAAACCCTAACTATGGCTACACCTTC. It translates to CASSERRSNPNYGYTF.

The chain's CDR3 is CASSPDRDQYF. The CDR3 nucleotides read TGTGCCAGCAGTCCCGACAGGGATCAGTACTTC. The chain is built from TRBV7-9 and TRBJ2-7; 7 bases line up with TRBD1. Germline V gene sequence: CDR1 SEHNR, CDR2 FQNEAQ (reference sequence). CDR3 length equals 11 residues. With 6 bases clipped from V and 10 bases from J, the junction kept 6 bases outside the gene matches.

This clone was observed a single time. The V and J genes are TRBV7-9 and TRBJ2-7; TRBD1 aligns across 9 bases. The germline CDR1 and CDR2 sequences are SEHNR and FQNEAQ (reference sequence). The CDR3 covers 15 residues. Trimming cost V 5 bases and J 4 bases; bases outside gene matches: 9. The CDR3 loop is CASSQGTGIKYEQYF. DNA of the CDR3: TGTGCCAGCAGCCAAGGGACAGGGATAAAGTACGAGCAGTACTTC.

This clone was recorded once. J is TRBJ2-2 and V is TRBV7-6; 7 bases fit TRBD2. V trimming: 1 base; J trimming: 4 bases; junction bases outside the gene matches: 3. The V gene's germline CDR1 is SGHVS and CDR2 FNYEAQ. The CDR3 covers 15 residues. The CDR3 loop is CASSLGGGPTGELFF. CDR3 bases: TGTGCCAGCAGCTTAGGCGGGGGACCCACCGGGGAGCTGTTTTTT.

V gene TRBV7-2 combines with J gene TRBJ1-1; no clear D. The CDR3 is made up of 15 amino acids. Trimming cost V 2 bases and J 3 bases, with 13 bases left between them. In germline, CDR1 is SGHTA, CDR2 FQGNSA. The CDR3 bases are TGTGCCAGCAGCTTATACTCCTCTACCTACACTGAAGCTTTCTTT. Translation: CASSLYSSTYTEAFF.

The CDR3 region is CASSYSNRGSTGELFF. In DNA, the CDR3 is TGTGCCAGCAGTTACTCGAACAGGGGCAGCACCGGGGAGCTGTTTTTT. The V call is TRBV6-6, the J call TRBJ2-2; 7 nucleotides line up with TRBD1. This CDR3 spans 16 amino acids. V lost 0 bases to trimming and J lost 4 bases; unmatched junction nucleotides: 5. Germline V lookup: CDR1 MNHNY, CDR2 SVGAGI (reference sequence).

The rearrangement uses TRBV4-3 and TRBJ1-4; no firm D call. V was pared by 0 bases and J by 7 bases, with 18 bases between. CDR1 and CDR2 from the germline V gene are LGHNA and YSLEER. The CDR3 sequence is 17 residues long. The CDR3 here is CASSQDYEGPGSEKLFF. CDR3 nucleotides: TGCGCCAGCAGCCAAGATTATGAAGGACCGGGGTCTGAAAAACTGTTTTTT.

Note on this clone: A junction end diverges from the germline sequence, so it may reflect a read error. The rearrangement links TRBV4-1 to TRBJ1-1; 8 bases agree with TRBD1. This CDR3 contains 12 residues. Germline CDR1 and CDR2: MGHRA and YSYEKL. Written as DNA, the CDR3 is TGCGCCAGCAGCCCACCACAGGGGGAGCGTATCTTT. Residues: CASSPPQGERIF.

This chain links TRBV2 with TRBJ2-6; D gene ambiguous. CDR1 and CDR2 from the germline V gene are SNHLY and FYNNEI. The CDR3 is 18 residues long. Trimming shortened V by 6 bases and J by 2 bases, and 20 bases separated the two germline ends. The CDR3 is CASRNTRNPRTGANVLTF. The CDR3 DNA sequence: TGTGCCAGCAGAAATACCAGGAACCCGAGAACTGGGGCCAACGTCCTGACTTTC.

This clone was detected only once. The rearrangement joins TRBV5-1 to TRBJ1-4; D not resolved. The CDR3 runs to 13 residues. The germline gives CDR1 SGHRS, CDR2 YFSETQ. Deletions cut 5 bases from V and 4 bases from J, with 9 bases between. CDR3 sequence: CASSSQDNEKLFF. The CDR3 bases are TGCGCCAGCAGTTCTCAGGATAATGAAAAACTGTTTTTT. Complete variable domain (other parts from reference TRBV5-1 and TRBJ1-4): KAGVTQTPRYLIKTRGQQVTLSCSPISGHRSVSWYQQTPGQGLQFLFEYFSETQRNKGNFPGRFSGRQFSNSRSEMNVSTLELGDSALYLCASSSQDNEKLFFGSGTQLSVL.

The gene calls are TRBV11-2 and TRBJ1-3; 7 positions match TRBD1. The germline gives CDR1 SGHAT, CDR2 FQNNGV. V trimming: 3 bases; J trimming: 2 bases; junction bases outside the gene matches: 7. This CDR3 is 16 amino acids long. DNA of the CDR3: TGTGCCAGCAGCTTCGTAGAGGGGGCGCCTGGAAACACCATATATTTT. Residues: CASSFVEGAPGNTIYF. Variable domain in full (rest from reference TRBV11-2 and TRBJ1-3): EAGVAQSPRYKIIEKRQSVAFWCNPISGHATLYWYQQILGQGPKLLIQFQNNGVVDDSQLPKDRFSAERLKGVDSTLKIQPAKLEDSAVYLCASSFVEGAPGNTIYFGEGSWLTVV.

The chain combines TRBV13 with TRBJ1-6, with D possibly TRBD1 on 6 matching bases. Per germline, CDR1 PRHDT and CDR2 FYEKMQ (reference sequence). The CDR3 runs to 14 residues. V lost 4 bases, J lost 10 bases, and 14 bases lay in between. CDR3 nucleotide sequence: TGTGCCAGCAGCTCAAGACAGGTGGACTCACCCCTCCACTTT. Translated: CASSSRQVDSPLHF.

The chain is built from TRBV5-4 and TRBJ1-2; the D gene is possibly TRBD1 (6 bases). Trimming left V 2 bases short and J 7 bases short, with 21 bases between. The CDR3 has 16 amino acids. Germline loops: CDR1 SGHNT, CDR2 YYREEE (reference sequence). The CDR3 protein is CASSFLSSTGYAGYTF. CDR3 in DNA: TGTGCCAGCAGCTTTCTGTCCTCAACAGGGTACGCTGGCTACACCTTC. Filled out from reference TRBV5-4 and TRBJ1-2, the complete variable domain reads ETGVTQSPTHLIKTRGQQVTLRCSSQSGHNTVSWYQQALGQGPQFIFQYYREEENGRGNFPPRFSGLQFPNYSSELNVNALELDDSALYLCASSFLSSTGYAGYTFGSGTRLTVV.

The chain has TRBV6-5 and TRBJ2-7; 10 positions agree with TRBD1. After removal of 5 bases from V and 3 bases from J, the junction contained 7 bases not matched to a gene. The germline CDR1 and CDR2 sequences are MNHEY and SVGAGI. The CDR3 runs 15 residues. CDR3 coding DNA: TGTGCCAGCAGTAAGATGGGACAGGGGTTCTACGAGCAGTACTTC. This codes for CASSKMGQGFYEQYF.

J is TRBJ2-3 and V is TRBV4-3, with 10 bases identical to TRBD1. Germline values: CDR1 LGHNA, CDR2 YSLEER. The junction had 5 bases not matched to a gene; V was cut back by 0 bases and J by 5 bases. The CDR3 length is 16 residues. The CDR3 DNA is TGCGCCAGCAGCCAAGATATCGGACAGGGGGTAGATACGCAGTATTTT. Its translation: CASSQDIGQGVDTQYF.

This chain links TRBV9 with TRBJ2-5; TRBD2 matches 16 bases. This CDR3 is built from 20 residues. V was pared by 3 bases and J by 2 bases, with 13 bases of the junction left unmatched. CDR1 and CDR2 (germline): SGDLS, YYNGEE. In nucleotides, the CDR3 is TGTGCCAGCAGCGCAATTCCCGGGACTAGCGGGGGGGCCATGCAAGAGACCCAGTACTTC. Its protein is CASSAIPGTSGGAMQETQYF.

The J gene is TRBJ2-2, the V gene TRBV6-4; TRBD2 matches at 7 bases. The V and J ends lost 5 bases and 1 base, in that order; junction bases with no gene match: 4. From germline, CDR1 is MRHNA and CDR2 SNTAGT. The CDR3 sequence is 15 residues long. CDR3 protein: CASSITSENTGELFF. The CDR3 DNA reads TGTGCCAGCAGTATAACTAGCGAGAACACCGGGGAGCTGTTTTTT.

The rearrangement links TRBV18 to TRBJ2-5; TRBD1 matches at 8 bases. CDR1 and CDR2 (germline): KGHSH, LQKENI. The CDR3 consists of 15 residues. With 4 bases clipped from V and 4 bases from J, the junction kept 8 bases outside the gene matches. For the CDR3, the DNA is TGTGCCAGCTCACGGGACGGGACAGGTGGAGAGACCCAGTACTTC. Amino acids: CASSRDGTGGETQYF. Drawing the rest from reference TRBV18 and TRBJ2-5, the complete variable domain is NAGVMQNPRHLVRRRGQEARLRCSPMKGHSHVYWYRQLPEEGLKFMVYLQKENIIDESGMPKERFSAEFPKEGPSILRIQQVVRGDSAAYFCASSRDGTGGETQYFGPGTRLLVL.

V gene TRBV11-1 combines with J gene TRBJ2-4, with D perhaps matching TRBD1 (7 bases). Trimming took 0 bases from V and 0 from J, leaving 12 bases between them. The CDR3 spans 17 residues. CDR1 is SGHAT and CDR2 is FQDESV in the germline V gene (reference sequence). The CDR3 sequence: CASSLAAGGLAKNIQYF. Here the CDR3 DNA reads TGTGCCAGCAGCTTAGCGGCAGGGGGGCTAGCCAAAAACATTCAGTACTTC.

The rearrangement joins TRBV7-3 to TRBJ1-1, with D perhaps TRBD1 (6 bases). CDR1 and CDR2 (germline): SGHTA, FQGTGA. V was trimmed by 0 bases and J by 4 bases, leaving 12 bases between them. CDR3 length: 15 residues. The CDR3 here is CASSLTGGAVTEAFF. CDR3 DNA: TGTGCCAGCAGCTTAACTGGGGGCGCGGTCACTGAAGCTTTCTTT.